This is a list of T cell receptor beta chains from one sample in a study of molecular identifiers for immune sequencing clone quantification. TCRdb re-called the PCR reads with MiXCR, one entry per CDR3 protein. The data show roughly 300,000 distinct CDR3 sequences, 24% seen once. Sequencing was done on a sample of naive CD8+ T cells from blood, with Jurkat cell RNA spiked in. The source of these receptors is a human donor in good health. Some libraries in this study had Jurkat cell RNA spiked in. CDR3s leave out the opening cysteine and the closing phenylalanine or tryptophan.

v_call,j_call,cdr3_aa
TRBV29-1,TRBJ2-1,SVGYEQF
TRBV4-1,TRBJ1-5,ASSQGLLRRDLRPQH
TRBV6-5,TRBJ2-3,ASNIYGQGSDTQY
TRBV5-4,TRBJ2-5,ASSFERGAQETQY
TRBV2,TRBJ1-4,ASRTPGQGLDEKLF
TRBV27,TRBJ1-6,ASSLGRVNSPLH
TRBV7-6,TRBJ2-3,ASSFGATKLTDTQY
TRBV5-4,TRBJ1-1,ASSLVGALNTEAF
TRBV27,TRBJ2-7,ASSLGTGGFEQY
TRBV27,TRBJ2-7,ASSFGAGYEQY
TRBV12-3/TRBV12-4,TRBJ2-6,ASSSESRDRSGANVLT
TRBV5-6,TRBJ1-1,ATSPQPGPSPYTEAF
TRBV7-9,TRBJ2-7,ASSLVPTKTDYEQY
TRBV14,TRBJ1-4,ASSAFGLVNEKLF
TRBV11-2,TRBJ2-1,ASSLVGGAYNEQF
TRBV7-9,TRBJ2-7,ASSLAPPQGVYEQY
TRBV6-5,TRBJ1-2,ASSYREAGGIYGYT
TRBV7-2,TRBJ2-7,ASSSAPNYEQY
TRBV5-4,TRBJ2-1,ASSPGQGAFDEQF
TRBV29-1,TRBJ1-1,SVGEGQGAKTEAF
TRBV6-5,TRBJ2-3,ASSRPPGLKRDTQY
TRBV4-3,TRBJ2-7,ASSQDRPYEQY